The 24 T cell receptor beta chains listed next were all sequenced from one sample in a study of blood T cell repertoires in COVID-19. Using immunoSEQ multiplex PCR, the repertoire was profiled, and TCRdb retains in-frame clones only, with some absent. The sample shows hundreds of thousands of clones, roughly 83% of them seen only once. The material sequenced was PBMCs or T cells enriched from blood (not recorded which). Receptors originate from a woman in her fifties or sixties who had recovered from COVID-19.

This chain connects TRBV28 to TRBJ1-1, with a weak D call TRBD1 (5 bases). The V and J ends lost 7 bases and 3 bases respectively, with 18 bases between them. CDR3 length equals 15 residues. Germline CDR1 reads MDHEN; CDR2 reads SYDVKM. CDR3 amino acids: CASTLGAIGDTEAFF. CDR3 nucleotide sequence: TGTGCCAGCACCCTAGGGGCTATAGGGGACACTGAAGCTTTCTTT.

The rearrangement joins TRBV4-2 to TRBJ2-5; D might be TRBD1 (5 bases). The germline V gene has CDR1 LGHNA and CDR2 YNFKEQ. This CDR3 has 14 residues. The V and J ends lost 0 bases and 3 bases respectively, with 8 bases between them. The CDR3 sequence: CASSQDLTEETQYF. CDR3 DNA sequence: TGTGCCAGCAGCCAAGATTTGACAGAAGAGACCCAGTACTTC.

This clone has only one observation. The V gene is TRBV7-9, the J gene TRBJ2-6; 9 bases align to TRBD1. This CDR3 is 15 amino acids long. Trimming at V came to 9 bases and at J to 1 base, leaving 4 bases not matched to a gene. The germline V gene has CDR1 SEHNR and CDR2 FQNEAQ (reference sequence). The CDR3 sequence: CASRQGVSGANVLTF. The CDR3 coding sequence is TGTGCCAGTAGACAGGGGGTATCTGGGGCCAACGTCCTGACTTTC.

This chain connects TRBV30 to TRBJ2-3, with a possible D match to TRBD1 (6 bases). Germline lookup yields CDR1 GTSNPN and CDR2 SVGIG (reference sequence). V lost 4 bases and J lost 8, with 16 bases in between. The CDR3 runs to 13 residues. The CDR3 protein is CAWNPQGKGTQYF. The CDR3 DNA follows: TGTGCCTGGAACCCTCAGGGGAAAGGTACGCAGTATTTT.

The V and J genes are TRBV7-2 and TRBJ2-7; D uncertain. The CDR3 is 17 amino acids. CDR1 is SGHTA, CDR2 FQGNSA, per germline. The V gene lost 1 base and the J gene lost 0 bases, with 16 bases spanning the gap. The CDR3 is CASSLGNKGESSYEQYF. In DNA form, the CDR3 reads TGTGCCAGCAGCTTAGGGAACAAAGGAGAGAGCTCCTACGAGCAGTACTTC.

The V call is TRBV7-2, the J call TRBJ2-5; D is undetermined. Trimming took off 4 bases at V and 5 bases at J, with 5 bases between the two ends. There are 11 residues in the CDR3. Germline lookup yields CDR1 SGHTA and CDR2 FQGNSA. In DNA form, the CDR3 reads TGTGCCAGCAGCTCCAGGGAGACCCAGTACTTC. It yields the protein CASSSRETQYF.

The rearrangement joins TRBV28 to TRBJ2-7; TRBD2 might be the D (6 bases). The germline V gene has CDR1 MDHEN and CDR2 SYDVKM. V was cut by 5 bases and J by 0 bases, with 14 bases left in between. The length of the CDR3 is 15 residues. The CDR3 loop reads CASSSRDWFSYEQYF. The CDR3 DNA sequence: TGTGCCAGCAGTAGCCGGGACTGGTTCTCCTACGAGCAGTACTTC. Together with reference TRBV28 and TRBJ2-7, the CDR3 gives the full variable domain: DVKVTQSSRYLVKRTGEKVFLECVQDMDHENMFWYRQDPGLGLRLIYFSYDVKMKEKGDIPEGYSVSREKKERFSLILESASTNQTSMYLCASSSRDWFSYEQYFGPGTRLTVT.

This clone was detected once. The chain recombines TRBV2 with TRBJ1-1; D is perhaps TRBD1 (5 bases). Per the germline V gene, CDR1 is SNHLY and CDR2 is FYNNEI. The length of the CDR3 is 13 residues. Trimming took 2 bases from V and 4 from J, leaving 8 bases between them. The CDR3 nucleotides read TGTGCCAGCAGTGAATTGGGGGGCACTGAAGCTTTCTTT. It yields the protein CASSELGGTEAFF.

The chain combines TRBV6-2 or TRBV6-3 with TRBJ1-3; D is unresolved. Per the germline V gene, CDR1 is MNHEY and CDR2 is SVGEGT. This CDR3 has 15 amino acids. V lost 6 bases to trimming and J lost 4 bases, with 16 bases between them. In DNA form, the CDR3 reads TGTGCCAGCAGCCAAAGGAGCGTCTCAGGAAACACCATATATTTT. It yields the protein CASSQRSVSGNTIYF.

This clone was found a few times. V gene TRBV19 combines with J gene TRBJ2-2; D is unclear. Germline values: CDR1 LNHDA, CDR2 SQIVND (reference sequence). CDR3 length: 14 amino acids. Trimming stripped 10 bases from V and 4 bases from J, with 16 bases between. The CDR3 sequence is CATRSDSRTGELFF. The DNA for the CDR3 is TGTGCCACGAGGTCGGATAGCCGCACCGGGGAGCTGTTTTTT.

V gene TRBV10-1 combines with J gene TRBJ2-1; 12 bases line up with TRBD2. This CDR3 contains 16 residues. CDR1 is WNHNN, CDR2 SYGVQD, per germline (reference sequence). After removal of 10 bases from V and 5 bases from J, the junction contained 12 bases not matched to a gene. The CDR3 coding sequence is TGCGCCAAGACTAGCGGGAGTTGTTCCTGGCACAATGAGCAGTTCTTC. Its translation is CAKTSGSCSWHNEQFF.

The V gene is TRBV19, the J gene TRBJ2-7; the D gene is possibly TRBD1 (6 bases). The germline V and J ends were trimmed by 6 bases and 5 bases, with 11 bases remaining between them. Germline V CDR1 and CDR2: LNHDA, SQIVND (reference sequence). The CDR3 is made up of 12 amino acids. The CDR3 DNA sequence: TGTGCCAGTAGGGCAGGGGTCAACGAGCAGTACTTC. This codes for CASRAGVNEQYF.

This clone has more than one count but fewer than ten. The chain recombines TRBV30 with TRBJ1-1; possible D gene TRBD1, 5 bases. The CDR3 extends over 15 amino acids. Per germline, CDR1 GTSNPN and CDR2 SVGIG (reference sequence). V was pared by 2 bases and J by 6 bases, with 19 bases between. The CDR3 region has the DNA TGTGCCTGGAGTTGGGACTTTCACCCTTGGGCTGAAGCTTTCTTT. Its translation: CAWSWDFHPWAEAFF. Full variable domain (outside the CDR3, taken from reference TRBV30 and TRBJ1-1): SQTIHQWPATLVQPVGSPLSLECTVEGTSNPNLYWYRQAAGRGLQLLFYSVGIGQISSEVPQNLSASRPQDRQFILSSKKLLLSDSGFYLCAWSWDFHPWAEAFFGQGTRLTVV.

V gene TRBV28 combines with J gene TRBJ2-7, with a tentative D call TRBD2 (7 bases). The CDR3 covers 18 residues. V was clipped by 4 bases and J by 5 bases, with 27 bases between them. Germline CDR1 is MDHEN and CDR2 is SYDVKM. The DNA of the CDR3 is TGTGCCAGCAGTTCCCCCGGATGGGGGGGGCCCTCTCGGCACGAGCAGTACTTC. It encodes CASSSPGWGGPSRHEQYF.

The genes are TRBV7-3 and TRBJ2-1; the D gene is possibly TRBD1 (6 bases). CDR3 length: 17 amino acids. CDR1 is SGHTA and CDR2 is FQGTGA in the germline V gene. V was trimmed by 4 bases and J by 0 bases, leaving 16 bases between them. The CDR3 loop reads CASSSATGPSSYNEQFF. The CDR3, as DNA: TGTGCCAGCAGCTCGGCAACAGGGCCAAGCTCCTACAATGAGCAGTTCTTC.

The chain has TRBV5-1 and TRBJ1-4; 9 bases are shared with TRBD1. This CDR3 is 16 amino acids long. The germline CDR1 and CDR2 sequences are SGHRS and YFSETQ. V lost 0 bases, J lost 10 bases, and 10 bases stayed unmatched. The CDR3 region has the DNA TGCGCCAGCAGCTTGGCGGACAGGGGCCCCCCGGGAAAACTGTTTTTT. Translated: CASSLADRGPPGKLFF. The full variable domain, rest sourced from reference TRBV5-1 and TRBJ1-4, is KAGVTQTPRYLIKTRGQQVTLSCSPISGHRSVSWYQQTPGQGLQFLFEYFSETQRNKGNFPGRFSGRQFSNSRSEMNVSTLELGDSALYLCASSLADRGPPGKLFFGSGTQLSVL.

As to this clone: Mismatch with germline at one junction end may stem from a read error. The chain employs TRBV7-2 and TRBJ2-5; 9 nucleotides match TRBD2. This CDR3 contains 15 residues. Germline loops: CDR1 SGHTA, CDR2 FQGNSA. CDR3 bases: TGTGCCAGCAGTTTAGCGGGGGCCTTCCAAGAGACCCAGTACTTC. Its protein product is CASSLAGAFQETQYF.

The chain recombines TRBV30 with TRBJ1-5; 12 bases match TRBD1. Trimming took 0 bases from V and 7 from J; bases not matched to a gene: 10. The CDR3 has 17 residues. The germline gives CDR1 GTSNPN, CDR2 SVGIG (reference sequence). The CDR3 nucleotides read TGTGCCTGGAGTGTCCGCCCCGGGACAGGGGGCGAACAGCCCCAGCATTTT. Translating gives CAWSVRPGTGGEQPQHF.

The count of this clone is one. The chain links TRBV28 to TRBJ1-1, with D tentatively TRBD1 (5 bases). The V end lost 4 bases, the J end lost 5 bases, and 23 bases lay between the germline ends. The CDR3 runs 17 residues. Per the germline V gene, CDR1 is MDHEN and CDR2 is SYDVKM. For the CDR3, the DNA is TGTGCCAGCAGTTACCCGGGCGGGGGACTCATAGGTACTGAAGCTTTCTTT. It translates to CASSYPGGGLIGTEAFF. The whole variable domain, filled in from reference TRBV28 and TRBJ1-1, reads DVKVTQSSRYLVKRTGEKVFLECVQDMDHENMFWYRQDPGLGLRLIYFSYDVKMKEKGDIPEGYSVSREKKERFSLILESASTNQTSMYLCASSYPGGGLIGTEAFFGQGTRLTVV.

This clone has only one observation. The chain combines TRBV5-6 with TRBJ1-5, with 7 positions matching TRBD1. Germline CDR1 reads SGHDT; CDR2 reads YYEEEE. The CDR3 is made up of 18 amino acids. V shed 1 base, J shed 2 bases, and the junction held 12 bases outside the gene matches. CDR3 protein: CASSLRVTGATGNQPQHF. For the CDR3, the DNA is TGTGCCAGCAGCTTGAGGGTTACAGGGGCGACTGGCAATCAGCCCCAGCATTTT.

In nucleotides, the CDR3 is TGCGCCAGCAGCCAAGGGGAGGGCAACTATGGCTACACCTTC. Its protein product is CASSQGEGNYGYTF. The chain employs TRBV4-1 and TRBJ1-2; D gene ambiguous. Germline loops: CDR1 MGHRA, CDR2 YSYEKL. Trimming left V 1 base short and J 2 bases short, with 8 bases between. The CDR3 covers 14 residues.

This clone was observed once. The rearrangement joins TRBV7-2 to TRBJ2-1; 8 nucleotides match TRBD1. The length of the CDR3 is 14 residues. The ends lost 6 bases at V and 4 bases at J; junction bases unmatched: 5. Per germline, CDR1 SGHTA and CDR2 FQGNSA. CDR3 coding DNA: TGTGCCAGCAGACAGGGGGTGGCATACAATGAGCAGTTCTTC. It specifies CASRQGVAYNEQFF.

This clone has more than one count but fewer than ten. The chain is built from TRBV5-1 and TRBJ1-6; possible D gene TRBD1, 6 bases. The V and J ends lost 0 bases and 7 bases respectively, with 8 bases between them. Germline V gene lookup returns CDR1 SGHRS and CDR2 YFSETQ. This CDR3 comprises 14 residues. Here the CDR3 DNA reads TGCGCCAGCAGCTTGGAGGGGGGGAATTCACCCCTCCACTTT. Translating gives CASSLEGGNSPLHF.

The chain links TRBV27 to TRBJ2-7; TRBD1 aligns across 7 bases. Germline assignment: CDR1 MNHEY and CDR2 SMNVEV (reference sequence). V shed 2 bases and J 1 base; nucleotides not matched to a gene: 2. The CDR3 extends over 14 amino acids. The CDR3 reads CASSLTGVSYEQYF. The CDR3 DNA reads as TGTGCCAGCAGTTTAACAGGGGTTTCCTACGAGCAGTACTTC.